These T cell receptor beta chains were read from a single sample in a study of identical twins. TCRdb re-analysed the 5' RACE reads in MiXCR, keeping a single row per CDR3 protein. The sample lists around 1.7 million distinct CDR3 sequences; roughly a third were seen once. The sequenced sample was cord blood. The receptors were sampled from a newborn girl in good health. The CDR3 runs from the conserved cysteine through the conserved F or W. The D gene is left open where the match is weak. Part of the rows lack a size; the others show once, few, many or a class for expanded clones.

D	size	V	J	CDR3	DNA
-	-	TRBV20-1	TRBJ1-1	CSARDPSGMGTEAFF	TGCAGTGCTAGAGATCCCTCAGGGATGGGCACTGAAGCTTTCTTT
TRBD2	-	TRBV7-2	TRBJ2-3	CASSQGGTSKWRDTQYF	TGTGCCAGCAGCCAGGGAGGGACTAGCAAGTGGAGAGATACGCAGTATTTT
TRBD1	-	TRBV5-1	TRBJ1-4	CASSFTTGVNEKLFF	TGCGCCAGCAGCTTCACGACAGGGGTTAATGAAAAACTGTTTTTT
-	-	TRBV3-1	TRBJ2-4	CASSQGQALTAKNIQYF	TGTGCCAGCAGCCAAGGACAGGCACTTACAGCCAAAAACATTCAGTACTTC
-	-	TRBV2	TRBJ1-6	CASKALLDSPLQF	TGTGCCAGCAAGGCTCTTTTGGATTCACCCCTCCAATTT
TRBD1	-	TRBV24-1	TRBJ2-1	CATSPGTGIINEQFF	TGTGCCACCAGCCCCGGGACAGGGATAATCAATGAGCAGTTCTTC
TRBD2	-	TRBV12-3/TRBV12-4	TRBJ2-1	CASSATSGGPLYNEQFF	TGTGCCAGCAGTGCGACTAGCGGGGGGCCCCTCTACAATGAGCAGTTCTTC
TRBD2	-	TRBV2	TRBJ2-5	CASSAWTSGGETQYF	TGTGCCAGCAGTGCCTGGACTAGCGGGGGGGAGACCCAGTACTTC
TRBD1	-	TRBV20-1	TRBJ1-5	CSARAGQGFYSNQPQHF	TGCAGTGCTAGAGCGGGACAGGGATTCTATAGCAATCAGCCCCAGCATTTT
-	many	TRBV20-1	TRBJ2-1	CSASLIQGTYNEQFF	TGCAGTGCTAGTCTGATCCAGGGGACCTACAATGAGCAGTTCTTC
TRBD1	-	TRBV7-2	TRBJ1-1	CASSRTRDRGTEAFF	TGTGCCAGCAGCCGTACCCGGGACAGGGGAACTGAAGCTTTCTTT
-	-	TRBV5-1	TRBJ2-7	CASSILPRPSYEQYF	TGCGCCAGCAGCATACTTCCGCGACCTTCCTACGAGCAGTACTTC
-	-	TRBV27	TRBJ2-3	CVSSARKVRTDTQYF	TGTGTCAGCAGCGCCAGAAAGGTTCGGACAGATACGCAGTATTTT
-	-	TRBV28	TRBJ1-1	CASSLEWRVRRNTEAFF	TGTGCCAGCTCTTTAGAATGGAGGGTACGTCGGAACACTGAAGCTTTCTTT
-	few	TRBV7-2	TRBJ1-4	CASSPSGRLNEKLFF	TGTGCCAGCAGCCCGTCGGGCAGGCTTAATGAAAAACTGTTTTTT
-	-	TRBV7-2	TRBJ2-3	CASSLGPAVADTQYF	TGTGCCAGCAGCTTAGGACCCGCAGTTGCAGATACGCAGTATTTT
-	-	TRBV29-1	TRBJ1-1	CSVEGGTGSSGAFF	TGCAGCGTTGAAGGGGGTACGGGGTCTTCAGGGGCTTTCTTT
TRBD2	few	TRBV13	TRBJ2-1	CASSSRLLAGGPGNEQFF	TGTGCCAGCAGCTCCCGCCTTCTAGCGGGAGGTCCCGGCAATGAGCAGTTCTTC
-	few	TRBV10-3	TRBJ2-1	CAISEGTLGAEQFF	TGTGCCATCAGTGAAGGGACCCTAGGGGCTGAGCAGTTCTTC
TRBD1	few	TRBV2	TRBJ1-2	CASSEGQGARANYGYTF	TGTGCCAGCAGTGAAGGGCAGGGGGCGCGGGCTAACTATGGCTACACCTTC
-	-	TRBV15	TRBJ1-5	CATSRGDLSNQPQHF	TGTGCCACCAGCAGAGGTGACCTAAGCAATCAGCCCCAGCATTTT
-	-	TRBV12-3/TRBV12-4	TRBJ2-7	CASNATWTSSDEQYF	TGTGCCAGCAATGCGACATGGACTTCATCCGACGAGCAGTACTTC
-	-	TRBV7-8	TRBJ2-4	CASSLAGGQLAKNIQYF	TGTGCCAGCAGCTTAGCGGGCGGACAATTAGCCAAAAACATTCAGTACTTC
-	few	TRBV20-1	TRBJ2-3	CSASLVPTQYF	TGCAGTGCTAGTCTCGTTCCTACGCAGTATTTT
-	-	TRBV4-2	TRBJ2-2	CASSQVADNTGELFF	TGTGCCAGCAGCCAAGTAGCGGATAACACCGGGGAGCTGTTTTTT
TRBD1	many	TRBV20-1	TRBJ2-7	CSARTYRDSYEQYF	TGCAGTGCTAGGACATACCGGGACAGTTACGAGCAGTACTTC
TRBD2	few	TRBV28	TRBJ2-3	CASSFFLAGGRTSTDTQYF	TGTGCCAGCAGTTTTTTCCTAGCGGGAGGGAGGACTAGCACAGATACGCAGTATTTT
-	many	TRBV29-1	TRBJ2-5	CSVTPGALQETQYF	TGCAGCGTCACTCCAGGGGCACTCCAAGAGACCCAGTACTTC
-	few	TRBV5-1	TRBJ2-5	CASSLGKSLGETQYF	TGCGCCAGCAGCTTGGGGAAGTCTCTGGGGGAGACCCAGTACTTC
-	-	TRBV12-1	TRBJ2-5	CASSFYLPYQETQYF	TGTGCCAGCAGCTTTTATCTGCCGTACCAAGAGACCCAGTACTTC
-	few	TRBV20-1	TRBJ1-5	CSARAGARSNQPQHF	TGCAGTGCTAGAGCGGGGGCGAGGAGCAATCAGCCCCAGCATTTT
TRBD1	few	TRBV29-1	TRBJ2-5	CSVAGTGILGGETQYF	TGCAGCGTTGCCGGGACAGGGATATTGGGAGGGGAGACCCAGTACTTC
-	few	TRBV18	TRBJ1-1	CASSPRYSRDTEAFF	TGTGCCAGCTCACCACGGTACAGTCGGGACACTGAAGCTTTCTTT
-	few	TRBV20-1	TRBJ2-4	CSARDGRLAKNIQYF	TGCAGTGCTAGAGATGGCCGGCTAGCCAAAAACATTCAGTACTTC
-	-	TRBV11-2	TRBJ2-4	CASSATGTAFAKNIQYF	TGTGCCAGCAGCGCCACCGGGACGGCCTTCGCCAAAAACATTCAGTACTTC
-	few	TRBV6-6	TRBJ2-7	CASSWANEQYF	TGTGCCAGCAGTTGGGCGAATGAGCAGTACTTC
TRBD2	-	TRBV4-2	TRBJ2-1	CASSQDISGGGYNEQFF	TGTGCCAGCAGCCAAGATATCAGCGGGGGGGGCTACAATGAGCAGTTCTTC
-	few	TRBV14	TRBJ1-2	CASSQLRGHHGYTF	TGTGCCAGCAGCCAACTCAGGGGCCATCATGGCTACACCTTC
TRBD1	-	TRBV15	TRBJ1-1	CATSRDQGGNTEAFF	TGTGCCACCAGCAGAGATCAGGGGGGGAACACTGAAGCTTTCTTT
-	few	TRBV28	TRBJ1-2	CASSPGDLRGYGYTF	TGTGCCAGCAGTCCGGGGGACCTCCGGGGGTATGGCTACACCTTC
TRBD2	-	TRBV7-9	TRBJ2-7	CASQFGLAGFSQEQYF	TGTGCCTCCCAATTCGGCCTAGCGGGGTTTTCGCAAGAGCAGTACTTC
TRBD2	-	TRBV4-2	TRBJ2-7	CASSQGLAGSTYEQYF	TGTGCCAGCAGCCAAGGACTAGCGGGGTCCACCTACGAGCAGTACTTC